The 25 T cell receptor beta chains below were found in one sample sequenced in a study of T cells after yellow fever vaccination. TCRdb reprocessed the 5' RACE reads via MiXCR and lists one record per CDR3 protein. The sample consists of a few hundred thousand distinct CDR3 sequences, under 25% of them appearing once. The sample was PBMCs, taken 15 days after the yellow fever booster vaccination. These receptors all stem from a man between 25 and 39 years old who received the YFV17D yellow fever vaccine.

The CDR3: CASGEASTDTQYF. CDR3 nucleotides: TGTGCCAGCGGCGAAGCTAGCACAGATACGCAGTATTTT. J is TRBJ2-3 and V is TRBV11-3; D gene unclear. CDR1 is SGHNT and CDR2 is YENEEA in the germline V gene. The CDR3 runs to 13 residues. V lost 8 bases and J lost 0, with 9 bases in between.

The chain uses TRBV6-5 and TRBJ1-2; tentative D call: TRBD1 (5 bases). CDR1 and CDR2 (germline): MNHEY, SVGAGI. This CDR3 region has 14 residues. V was shortened by 2 bases and J by 2 bases, with 9 bases between the two germline ends. The CDR3 loop is CASSYGQGNYGYTF. In DNA, the CDR3 is TGTGCCAGCAGTTACGGGCAGGGAAACTATGGCTACACCTTC.

This clonotype was picked up a small number of times. The rearrangement links TRBV7-2 to TRBJ2-6, with D hard to call. The V end lost 5 bases, the J end lost 2 bases, and 13 bases lay between the germline ends. This CDR3 has 16 residues. Germline V gene sequence: CDR1 SGHTA, CDR2 FQGNSA. The CDR3 bases are TGTGCCAGCAGCCATAGTGCTGGTACTGGGGCCAACGTCCTGACTTTC. Residues: CASSHSAGTGANVLTF.

This clonotype was seen at least ten times. The chain combines TRBV18 with TRBJ2-7; the match to TRBD2 covers 10 bases. Looked up from germline, CDR1 is KGHSH and CDR2 is LQKENI. Unmatched junction bases numbered 1, after V lost 2 bases and J lost 3 bases. The CDR3 totals 14 residues. CDR3 region: CASSPSSGSYEQYF. For the CDR3, the DNA is TGTGCCAGCTCACCATCTAGCGGGAGCTACGAGCAGTACTTC.

The chain joins TRBV12-3 or TRBV12-4 to TRBJ2-2; no reliable D call. The CDR3 totals 16 residues. V lost 3 bases and J 0 bases, leaving 11 bases between the germline ends. In DNA, the CDR3 is TGTGCCAGCAGTTTCTTTTTGACTTCGAACACCGGGGAGCTGTTTTTT. Protein product: CASSFFLTSNTGELFF.

This clonotype came up a few times. This rearrangement joins TRBV7-8 to TRBJ2-1; D might be TRBD2 (7 bases). V lost 5 bases and J 8 bases, leaving 16 bases between the germline ends. This CDR3 contains 14 residues. Germline V gene lookup returns CDR1 SGHVS and CDR2 FQNEAQ. CDR3 residues: CASSRGGSLHEQFF. The CDR3 DNA sequence: TGTGCCAGCAGCAGGGGGGGGTCCCTCCATGAGCAGTTCTTC.

This chain links TRBV7-8 with TRBJ2-5; D unresolved. This CDR3 spans 13 amino acids. Germline CDR1 SGHVS, CDR2 FQNEAQ. Trimming pared 5 bases from V and 5 bases from J, leaving 12 bases between. The chain's CDR3 is CASSAKSGETQYF. CDR3 DNA: TGTGCCAGCAGCGCAAAAAGTGGGGAGACCCAGTACTTC.

This clonotype was observed many times. The chain couples TRBV7-8 to TRBJ2-3; TRBD2 is a possible D gene (6 bases). Deletions cut 2 bases from V and 2 bases from J, with 8 bases between. The CDR3 contains 14 residues. Germline CDR1 reads SGHVS; CDR2 reads FQNEAQ. In DNA, the CDR3 is TGTGCCAGCAGCTTACAGGGACTCACAGATACGCAGTATTTT. Its translation is CASSLQGLTDTQYF.

The sample holds a few counts of this clonotype. This chain links TRBV4-3 with TRBJ2-1; 7 positions agree with TRBD2. The junction had 5 bases not matched to a gene; V was cut back by 1 base and J by 5 bases. Germline V gives CDR1 LGHNA, CDR2 YSLEER. This CDR3 is built from 15 residues. DNA of the CDR3: TGCGCCAGCAGCCAAGTGCTCGGACTAGACAATGAGCAGTTCTTC. Translation gives CASSQVLGLDNEQFF.

The rearrangement links TRBV7-2 to TRBJ2-1, with unresolved D. The CDR3 runs to 12 residues. Germline values: CDR1 SGHTA, CDR2 FQGNSA. V was clipped by 0 bases and J by 8 bases, with 5 bases between them. This chain's CDR3 is CASSLAIHEQFF. CDR3 nucleotide sequence: TGTGCCAGCAGCTTAGCAATTCATGAGCAGTTCTTC.

V is TRBV19 and J is TRBJ2-2, with 7 bases that match TRBD1. V lost 3 bases, J lost 5 bases, and 15 bases stayed unmatched. This CDR3 comprises 18 residues. Germline CDR1 LNHDA, CDR2 SQIVND (reference sequence). CDR3 DNA: TGTGCCAGTAGTATGTCCTATGGACAGGCCTCGGGAACCGGGGAGCTGTTTTTT. This encodes CASSMSYGQASGTGELFF.

This clonotype has more than one count but fewer than ten. V usage is TRBV29-1 and J usage is TRBJ1-2; D is undetermined. Trimming stripped 3 bases from V and 2 bases from J, with 13 bases between. Germline V gene sequence: CDR1 SQVTM, CDR2 ANQGSEA. The CDR3 runs 14 residues. As DNA, the CDR3 is TGCAGCGTTGATACCATGGGAGACAACTATGGCTACACCTTC. Translated: CSVDTMGDNYGYTF.

CDR3 sequence: CATSRGTSGRKTQYF. CDR3 in DNA: TGTGCCACCAGCAGGGGGACTAGCGGGAGAAAGACGCAGTATTTT. The chain joins TRBV15 to TRBJ2-3; 14 bases map to TRBD2. Germline-derived CDR1 and CDR2 are LNHNV and YYDKDF (reference sequence). The J segment lost 9 bases and the V segment lost 3 bases, leaving 5 bases of the junction unmatched. The CDR3 is 15 residues long.

This chain links TRBV7-9 with TRBJ2-2; TRBD1 matches at 7 bases. CDR1 SEHNR and CDR2 FQNEAQ come from the germline V gene (reference sequence). The CDR3 contains 14 residues. The ends lost 5 bases at V and 6 bases at J; junction bases unmatched: 6. The CDR3 sequence is CASSPRQGAGELFF. The CDR3 coding sequence is TGTGCCAGCAGCCCCCGACAGGGTGCCGGGGAGCTGTTTTTT.

In its sample, this clonotype was seen a few times. V usage is TRBV20-1 and J usage is TRBJ2-3; 8 bases agree with TRBD2. The V and J ends lost 5 bases and 0 bases, in that order; junction bases with no gene match: 7. Germline V CDR1 and CDR2: DFQATT, SNEGSKA (reference sequence). The CDR3 contains 15 residues. The CDR3 is CSALKAGASTDTQYF. Written as DNA, the CDR3 is TGCAGTGCTCTAAAAGCGGGAGCTAGCACAGATACGCAGTATTTT.

V usage is TRBV5-6 and J usage is TRBJ2-3, with TRBD2 as a possible D gene (5 bases). Germline-derived CDR1 and CDR2 are SGHDT and YYEEEE. CDR3 length: 15 residues. The V end was cut by 2 bases, the J end by 4 bases, with 14 bases between. CDR3 protein: CASSFLVGSADTQYF. In nucleotides, the CDR3 is TGTGCCAGCAGCTTTCTGGTAGGGAGCGCAGATACGCAGTATTTT.

The chain joins TRBV20-1 to TRBJ2-7; the D gene could be TRBD1 or TRBD2 (6 bases each). CDR1 and CDR2 from the germline V gene are DFQATT and SNEGSKA (reference sequence). This CDR3 is 15 amino acids long. V was cut by 3 bases and J by 3 bases, with 18 bases left in between. CDR3 sequence reads: CSARWGAAVSYEQYF. The CDR3 nucleotides read TGCAGTGCTAGGTGGGGGGCGGCGGTTAGCTACGAGCAGTACTTC.

The rearrangement links TRBV5-1 to TRBJ2-5; 11 nucleotides align to TRBD2. The V segment lost 4 bases and the J segment 3 bases; nucleotides outside the gene matches: 5. Germline CDR1 SGHRS, CDR2 YFSETQ. This CDR3 has 15 residues. The DNA for the CDR3 is TGCGCCAGCAGCCCATCACTAGCGGGAGAAGAGACCCAGTACTTC. The encoded protein is CASSPSLAGEETQYF.

The chain employs TRBV12-3 or TRBV12-4 and TRBJ2-1, with D unclear. The CDR3 loop spans 14 amino acids. V lost 3 bases and J lost 4, with 10 bases in between. CDR3 bases: TGTGCCAGCAGTTTTGTTTTGCGGTACAATGAGCAGTTCTTC. It codes for CASSFVLRYNEQFF.

This chain connects TRBV29-1 to TRBJ2-7; TRBD2 agrees at 12 bases. The CDR3 runs to 13 residues. Germline CDR1 is SQVTM and CDR2 is ANQGSEA. V dropped 5 bases and J dropped 2; count of bases not matched to a gene: 1. CDR3 DNA: TGCAGCGTTCGGACTAGCGGGACCTACGAGCAGTACTTC. Its translation is CSVRTSGTYEQYF.

As concerns this clonotype: An end of the junction differs from the germline gene, which may be a read error. V is TRBV3-1 and J is TRBJ2-4, with 14 positions matching TRBD2. There are 17 residues in the CDR3. CDR1 and CDR2 (germline): LGHDT, YNNKEL (reference sequence). CDR3 in amino acids: CATSQVFGTSGSNIQYF. The CDR3 nucleotides read TGTGCCACCAGCCAAGTTTTCGGGACTAGCGGGAGCAACATTCAGTACTTC.

This CDR3 reads CASSHARGTSGRDEQFF. The CDR3 nucleotides read TGTGCCAGCAGCCACGCCCGGGGGACTAGCGGGAGAGATGAGCAGTTCTTC. This rearrangement joins TRBV3-1 to TRBJ2-1; 14 bases are shared with TRBD2. From germline, CDR1 is LGHDT and CDR2 YNNKEL (reference sequence). There are 17 residues in the CDR3. Trimming at V came to 3 bases and at J to 8 bases, leaving 9 bases not matched to a gene.

The sample holds a few counts of this clonotype. The gene calls are TRBV20-1 and TRBJ2-1; D is possibly TRBD2 (6 bases). This CDR3 region has 12 residues. Germline V gene lookup returns CDR1 DFQATT and CDR2 SNEGSKA (reference sequence). V dropped 3 bases and J dropped 9 bases, with 12 bases sitting between them. For the CDR3, the DNA is TGCAGTGCTAGTAAACGGGAGTTTGAGCAGTTCTTC. Translating it yields CSASKREFEQFF.

This clonotype showed up just a few times. The genes are TRBV3-1 and TRBJ2-7; unclear D gene. The CDR3 is 15 residues long. Per germline, CDR1 LGHDT and CDR2 YNNKEL (reference sequence). The V and J ends lost 2 bases and 2 bases respectively, with 13 bases between them. The CDR3 region is CASSQSGPIPYEQYF. The CDR3 DNA is TGTGCCAGCAGCCAATCCGGTCCAATCCCCTACGAGCAGTACTTC.

CDR3 amino acids: CASSSRTGGTGNTIYF. As DNA, the CDR3 is TGTGCCAGCAGCTCCCGGACAGGGGGGACCGGAAACACCATATATTTT. The rearrangement links TRBV7-2 to TRBJ1-3, with 10 bases matching TRBD1. The CDR3 spans 16 residues. The V segment lost 4 bases and the J segment 4 bases; nucleotides outside the gene matches: 7. In germline, CDR1 is SGHTA, CDR2 FQGNSA.